This T cell receptor (beta chain) derives from a study of glioma-infiltrating T cells after dendritic cell vaccination. Repertoires were generated with immunoSEQ multiplex PCR, while TCRdb's copy carries only in-frame clones and drops some. The table shows about 65,000 clones, with 86% occurring only once. Germline CDR1 SGHNT, CDR2 YENEEA. The CDR3 covers 13 residues. V lost 7 bases to trimming and J lost 8 bases, with 16 bases between them. Time point meaning: after dendritic cell vaccination, including at tumor progression/relapse. Isocitrate dehydrogenase mutation was absent in all glioblastoma patients.

This clonotype was obtained from a human donor with glioblastoma. The chain carries TRBV11-3 and TRBJ2-3; the D gene is possibly TRBD2 (5 bases). Sequenced here: blood, sampled after dendritic cell vaccination. In DNA, the CDR3 is TGTGCCAGCAACAGCCACCTAGGACTTACGCAGTATTTT. Its translation is CASNSHLGLTQYF.